The 23 T cell receptor beta chains below all came from one sample that was sequenced in a study of blood T cell repertoires in COVID-19. Data came from immunoSEQ multiplex PCR; TCRdb stores just in-frame clones and leaves some out. The table has fewer than 200,000 clones, around 89% seen once. Sequencing input: peripheral blood. The receptors were gathered from a man aged 35 to 55 with active or convalescent COVID-19.

The chain recombines TRBV19 with TRBJ2-7; TRBD1 aligns across 7 bases. CDR1 is LNHDA, CDR2 SQIVND, per germline (reference sequence). V shed 5 bases, J shed 5 bases, and the junction held 3 bases outside the gene matches. There are 12 residues in the CDR3. Here the CDR3 DNA reads TGTGCCAGTAGTTCAACAGGGGACGAGCAGTACTTC. It is translated as CASSSTGDEQYF.

The rearrangement joins TRBV7-3 to TRBJ2-6; 10 bases are shared with TRBD1. Germline CDR1 is SGHTA and CDR2 is FQGTGA. V trimming: 5 bases; J trimming: 0 bases; junction bases outside the gene matches: 4. CDR3 length: 17 residues. The CDR3 spells CASSGGQGFSGANVLTF. The CDR3 DNA reads TGTGCCAGCAGCGGGGGACAGGGGTTCTCTGGGGCCAACGTCCTGACTTTC.

The chain couples TRBV18 to TRBJ2-5; tentative D call: TRBD1 (5 bases). Trimming removed 1 base at V and 5 bases at J, with 11 bases between. Germline V gene lookup returns CDR1 KGHSH and CDR2 LQKENI. CDR3 length: 14 residues. The chain's CDR3 is CASSPRTNGETQYF. The DNA for the CDR3 is TGTGCCAGCTCACCACGGACAAATGGGGAGACCCAGTACTTC.

This chain joins TRBV5-6 and TRBJ1-2, with D possibly being TRBD1 (5 bases). The CDR3 sequence is 16 residues long. Germline V gene sequence: CDR1 SGHDT, CDR2 YYEEEE. V was shortened by 0 bases and J by 0 bases, with 12 bases between the two germline ends. DNA of the CDR3: TGTGCCAGCAGCTTGGTGCAGGGCCCTTCTAACTATGGCTACACCTTC. It specifies CASSLVQGPSNYGYTF.

The CDR3 DNA is TGTGCCAGCATCGTTCGAAAGGGGGCGCATGATGGCTACACCTTC. It is translated as CASIVRKGAHDGYTF. V gene TRBV2 combines with J gene TRBJ1-2; 7 bases align to TRBD1. Looked up from germline, CDR1 is SNHLY and CDR2 is FYNNEI. CDR3 length: 15 amino acids. The J segment lost 6 bases and the V segment lost 7 bases, leaving 14 bases of the junction unmatched.

The rearrangement joins TRBV19 to TRBJ2-7, with TRBD1 identical over 10 bases. CDR1 is LNHDA, CDR2 SQIVND, per germline (reference sequence). The CDR3 loop spans 15 amino acids. Trimming cost V 1 base and J 6 bases; bases outside gene matches: 6. The CDR3 region has the DNA TGTGCCAGTAGTATAGGTGGGACAGGGGTTATCGAGCAGTACTTC. It encodes CASSIGGTGVIEQYF.

V is TRBV7-2 and J is TRBJ2-7; TRBD2 matches at 9 bases. Germline assignment: CDR1 SGHTA and CDR2 FQGNSA. J was trimmed by 3 bases and V by 5 bases; bases with no gene match: 5. This CDR3 comprises 14 residues. CDR3: CASSRSGGSYEQYF. The DNA for the CDR3 is TGTGCCAGCAGCCGGAGCGGGGGGAGCTACGAGCAGTACTTC.

The V gene is TRBV24-1, the J gene TRBJ1-2, with D tentatively TRBD1 (5 bases). Trimming cost V 1 base and J 3 bases, with 17 bases left between them. The CDR3 consists of 17 residues. CDR1 KGHDR and CDR2 SFDVKD come from the germline V gene. CDR3 sequence: CATSDFNQGTTHYGYTF. The CDR3 DNA is TGTGCCACCAGTGATTTTAATCAGGGAACTACCCACTATGGCTACACCTTC.

The chain combines TRBV12-3 or TRBV12-4 with TRBJ2-3; no firm D call. V dropped 8 bases and J dropped 5 bases, with 5 bases sitting between them. CDR3 length: 10 amino acids. The CDR3 nucleotides read TGTGCCAGCTCGAGAGATACGCAGTATTTT. This codes for CASSRDTQYF.

V usage is TRBV4-1 and J usage is TRBJ1-2; TRBD1 aligns across 8 bases. CDR3 length equals 14 residues. In germline, CDR1 is MGHRA, CDR2 YSYEKL. V lost 0 bases, J lost 4 bases, and 1 base stayed unmatched. The CDR3 bases are TGCGCCAGCAGCCAAGAAACAGGGGGCTATGGCTACACCTTC. Its translation: CASSQETGGYGYTF.

The J gene is TRBJ2-1, the V gene TRBV25-1; maybe TRBD2 (5 bases). The CDR3 extends over 18 amino acids. Germline V gives CDR1 MGHDK, CDR2 SYGVNS. V was clipped by 4 bases and J by 6 bases, with 25 bases between them. The CDR3: CASSVGRRGLNTGNEQFF. CDR3 DNA sequence: TGTGCCAGCAGTGTTGGGCGTCGCGGGCTCAACACGGGCAATGAGCAGTTCTTC. Full variable domain (missing parts from reference TRBV25-1 and TRBJ2-1): EADIYQTPRYLVIGTGKKITLECSQTMGHDKMYWYQQDPGMELHLIHYSYGVNSTEKGDLSSESTVSRIRTEHFPLTLESARPSHTSQYLCASSVGRRGLNTGNEQFFGPGTRLTVL.

V is TRBV2 and J is TRBJ2-5, with a weak D call TRBD2 (6 bases). V shed 9 bases and J shed 2 bases, with 13 bases lying between them. The length of the CDR3 is 13 residues. The germline V gene encodes CDR1 SNHLY and CDR2 FYNNEI. The CDR3 spells CARARRGQETQYF. CDR3 nucleotides: TGTGCCAGGGCCAGGAGGGGACAAGAGACCCAGTACTTC.

The chain combines TRBV5-1 with TRBJ1-4; TRBD1 matches at 8 bases. The V and J ends lost 4 bases and 8 bases, in that order; junction bases with no gene match: 13. This CDR3 is 16 amino acids long. CDR1 is SGHRS, CDR2 YFSETQ, per germline. In nucleotides, the CDR3 is TGCGCCAGCAGCGTCAGGGGGCCGGAATCTGGAGAAAAACTGTTTTTT. It codes for CASSVRGPESGEKLFF. The full variable domain, with the rest looked up from reference TRBV5-1 and TRBJ1-4, is KAGVTQTPRYLIKTRGQQVTLSCSPISGHRSVSWYQQTPGQGLQFLFEYFSETQRNKGNFPGRFSGRQFSNSRSEMNVSTLELGDSALYLCASSVRGPESGEKLFFGSGTQLSVL.

The rearrangement uses TRBV7-2 and TRBJ2-6, with a tentative D call TRBD1 (5 bases). V gave up 1 base and J gave up 4 bases, with 11 bases separating them. The V gene's germline CDR1 is SGHTA and CDR2 FQGNSA. The CDR3 has 16 amino acids. The CDR3 bases are TGTGCCAGCAGCTTAGAGGCAGGGTCAGGGGCCAACGTCCTGACTTTC. Translation: CASSLEAGSGANVLTF. The variable domain in full, with the rest retrieved from reference TRBV7-2 and TRBJ2-6, is GAGVSQSPSNKVTEKGKDVELRCDPISGHTALYWYRQSLGQGLEFLIYFQGNSAPDKSGLPSDRFSAERTGGSVSTLTIQRTQQEDSAVYLCASSLEAGSGANVLTFGAGSRLTVL.

The genes are TRBV19 and TRBJ1-2, with 9 positions matching TRBD1. Germline loops: CDR1 LNHDA, CDR2 SQIVND (reference sequence). J was trimmed by 8 bases and V by 3 bases; bases with no gene match: 13. CDR3 length equals 16 residues. For the CDR3, the DNA is TGTGCCAGTAGTATTCTCACCTTACAGGGGGCGGGCGGCTACACCTTC. Protein product: CASSILTLQGAGGYTF.

The chain carries TRBV28 and TRBJ1-5; TRBD1 aligns across 7 bases. With V trimmed by 8 bases and J by 2 bases, 9 bases remained unmatched. The CDR3 runs 15 residues. Looked up from germline, CDR1 is MDHEN and CDR2 is SYDVKM. Here the CDR3 DNA reads TGTGCCAGCCTATGGGGAGACAGGGGCAATCAGCCCCAGCATTTT. Its protein is CASLWGDRGNQPQHF.

This sequence joins TRBV5-6 and TRBJ1-4, with 7 bases that match TRBD1. The CDR3 runs 16 residues. CDR1 and CDR2 (germline): SGHDT, YYEEEE. J was trimmed by 5 bases and V by 1 base; bases with no gene match: 8. The CDR3, as DNA: TGTGCCAGCAGCTTGTCAGGGGGAAGGGGAAATGAAAAACTGTTTTTT. Translating gives CASSLSGGRGNEKLFF.

The chain has TRBV5-4 and TRBJ2-7, with TRBD2 as a possible D gene (6 bases). Germline loops: CDR1 SGHNT, CDR2 YYREEE (reference sequence). The CDR3 length is 14 residues. The V and J ends lost 4 bases and 2 bases respectively, with 13 bases between them. The CDR3 DNA reads TGTGCCAGCAGCCCGGGACTGCAAACCTACGAGCAGTACTTC. This encodes CASSPGLQTYEQYF.

The chain has TRBV19 and TRBJ2-3, with 8 bases lining up with TRBD1. J lost 0 bases, V lost 6 bases, and 8 bases had no gene match. CDR1 and CDR2 (germline): LNHDA, SQIVND (reference sequence). This CDR3 is built from 16 residues. CDR3 amino acids: CASRDRASVSTDTQYF. The CDR3 nucleotides read TGTGCCAGTAGGGACAGGGCATCGGTGAGCACAGATACGCAGTATTTT.

V is TRBV11-2 and J is TRBJ1-1; D gene ambiguous. This CDR3 spans 11 amino acids. Germline assignment: CDR1 SGHAT and CDR2 FQNNGV. Between the trimmed V and J ends, which lost 1 base and 11 bases, there was a span of 8 bases. This chain's CDR3 is CASSLGGSAFF. CDR3 DNA sequence: TGTGCCAGCAGCTTAGGAGGGAGCGCTTTCTTT.

J is TRBJ2-7 and V is TRBV6-2 or TRBV6-3, with TRBD1 matching 9 bases. Germline CDR1 MNHEY, CDR2 SVGEGT. The J segment lost 6 bases and the V segment lost 2 bases, leaving 2 bases of the junction unmatched. The CDR3 runs to 13 residues. Here the CDR3 reads CASSYTGGREQYF. Written as DNA, the CDR3 is TGTGCCAGCAGTTACACAGGGGGCCGCGAGCAGTACTTC.

The chain employs TRBV18 and TRBJ1-1; 7 bases agree with TRBD1. The length of the CDR3 is 17 residues. Germline trimming cut 5 bases from V and 3 bases from J; bases unmatched to any gene: 15. Germline CDR1 and CDR2: KGHSH and LQKENI. CDR3 protein: CASSISSWGQTYTEAFF. As DNA, the CDR3 is TGTGCCAGCTCAATTTCATCCTGGGGACAGACATACACTGAAGCTTTCTTT.

This chain links TRBV6-5 with TRBJ1-1, with a possible D match to TRBD1 (6 bases). Per the germline V gene, CDR1 is MNHEY and CDR2 is SVGAGI. CDR3 length equals 15 residues. The ends were cut back, 6 bases at V and 1 base at J, with 15 bases in the middle. CDR3 bases: TGTGCCAGCAGCCCCCGAGGGGGGGGGAACACTGAAGCTTTCTTT. Translated, it gives CASSPRGGGNTEAFF.